The entry below describes one T cell receptor beta chain. Antigen: not known. The V end lost 6 bases, the J end lost 0 bases, and 13 bases lay between the germline ends. The CDR3 is 15 amino acids. Germline V gives CDR1 SGHDT, CDR2 YYEEEE. This sample stems from a study of cytomegalovirus exposure and HLA in healthy donors. It was with 60 Vbeta and 13 Jbeta primers that the PCR ran. Using immunoSEQ multiplex PCR, the repertoire was profiled, and TCRdb retains in-frame clones only, with some absent. In the table there are 150,000 to 200,000 clones, more than 70% of which are singletons. Overall study findings and caveats: By a later analysis, the bulk of CMV-associated TCR beta chains appeared HLA-restricted. Most TCR beta V segments were productive about 87% or about 30% of the time in an earlier analysis. TCR beta V- and J-gene trimming was later associated with a missense DCLRE1C variant.

The source material was PBMCs. The source is a boy aged 5 to 17 in good health and CMV-seronegative. This chain joins TRBV5-6 and TRBJ1-3; D is unresolved. CDR3 nucleotide sequence: TGTGCCAGCACCTTCTCGCTCAGCTCTGGAAACACCATATATTTT. This encodes CASTFSLSSGNTIYF. The full variable domain, its missing parts supplied by reference TRBV5-6 and TRBJ1-3, is DAGVTQSPTHLIKTRGQQVTLRCSPKSGHDTVSWYQQALGQGPQFIFQYYEEEERQRGNFPDRFSGHQFPNYSSELNVNALLLGDSALYLCASTFSLSSGNTIYFGEGSWLTVV.